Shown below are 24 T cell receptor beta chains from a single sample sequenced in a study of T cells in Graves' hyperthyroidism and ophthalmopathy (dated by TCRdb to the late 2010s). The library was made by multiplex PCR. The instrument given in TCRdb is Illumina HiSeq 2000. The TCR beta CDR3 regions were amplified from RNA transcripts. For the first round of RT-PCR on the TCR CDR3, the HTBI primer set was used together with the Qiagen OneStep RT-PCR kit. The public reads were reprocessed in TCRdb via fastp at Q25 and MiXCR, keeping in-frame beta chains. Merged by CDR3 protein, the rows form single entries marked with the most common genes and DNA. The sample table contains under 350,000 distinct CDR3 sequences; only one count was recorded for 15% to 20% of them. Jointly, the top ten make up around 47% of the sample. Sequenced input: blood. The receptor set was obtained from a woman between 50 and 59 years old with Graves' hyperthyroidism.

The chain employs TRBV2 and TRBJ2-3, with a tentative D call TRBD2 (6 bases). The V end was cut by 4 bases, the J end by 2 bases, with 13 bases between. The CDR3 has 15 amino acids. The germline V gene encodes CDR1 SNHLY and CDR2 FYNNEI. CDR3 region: CASSGGVWDTDTQYF. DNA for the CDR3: TGTGCCAGCAGTGGGGGGGTTTGGGACACAGATACGCAGTATTTT.

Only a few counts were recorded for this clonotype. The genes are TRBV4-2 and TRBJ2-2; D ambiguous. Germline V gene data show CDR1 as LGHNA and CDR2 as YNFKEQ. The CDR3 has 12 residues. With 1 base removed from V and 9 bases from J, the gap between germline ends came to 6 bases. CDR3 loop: CASSQVVRELFF. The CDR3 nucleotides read TGTGCCAGCAGCCAAGTTGTCAGGGAGCTGTTTTTT.

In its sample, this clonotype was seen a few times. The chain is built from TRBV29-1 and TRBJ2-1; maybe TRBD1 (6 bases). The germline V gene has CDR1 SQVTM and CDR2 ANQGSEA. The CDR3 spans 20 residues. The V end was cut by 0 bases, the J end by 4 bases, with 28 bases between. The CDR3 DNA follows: TGCAGCGTTGAAGATAGGGGGAGCGGCTACCGGACTGAGGGTTACAATGAGCAGTTCTTC. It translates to CSVEDRGSGYRTEGYNEQFF.

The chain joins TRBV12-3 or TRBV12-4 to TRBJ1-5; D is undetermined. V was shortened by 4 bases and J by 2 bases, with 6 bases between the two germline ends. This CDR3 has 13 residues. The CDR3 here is CASSWVGNQPQHF. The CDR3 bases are TGTGCCAGCAGTTGGGTTGGCAATCAGCCCCAGCATTTT.

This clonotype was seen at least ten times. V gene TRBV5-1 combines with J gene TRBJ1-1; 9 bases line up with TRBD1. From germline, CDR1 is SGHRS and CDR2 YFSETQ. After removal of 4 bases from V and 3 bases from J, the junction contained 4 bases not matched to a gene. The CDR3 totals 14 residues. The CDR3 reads CASSRQGEDTEAFF. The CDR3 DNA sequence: TGCGCCAGCAGCCGACAGGGGGAGGACACTGAAGCTTTCTTT.

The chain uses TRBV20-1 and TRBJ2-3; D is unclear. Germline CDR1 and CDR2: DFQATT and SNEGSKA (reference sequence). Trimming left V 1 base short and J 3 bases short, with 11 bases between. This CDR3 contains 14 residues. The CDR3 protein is CSARGEVRTDTQYF. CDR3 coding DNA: TGCAGTGCTAGAGGGGAAGTAAGGACAGATACGCAGTATTTT.

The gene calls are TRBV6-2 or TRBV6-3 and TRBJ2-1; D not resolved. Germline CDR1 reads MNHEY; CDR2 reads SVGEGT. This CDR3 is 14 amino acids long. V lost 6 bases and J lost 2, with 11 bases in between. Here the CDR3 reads CASSYSMAYNEQFF. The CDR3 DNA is TGTGCCAGCAGCTACAGTATGGCCTACAATGAGCAGTTCTTC.

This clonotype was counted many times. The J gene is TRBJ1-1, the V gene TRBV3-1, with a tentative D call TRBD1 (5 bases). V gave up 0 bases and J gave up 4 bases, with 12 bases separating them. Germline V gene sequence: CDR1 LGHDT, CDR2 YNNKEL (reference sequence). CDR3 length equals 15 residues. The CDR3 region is CASSQEAPGSTEAFF. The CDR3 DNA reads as TGTGCCAGCAGCCAAGAGGCTCCAGGGTCCACTGAAGCTTTCTTT.

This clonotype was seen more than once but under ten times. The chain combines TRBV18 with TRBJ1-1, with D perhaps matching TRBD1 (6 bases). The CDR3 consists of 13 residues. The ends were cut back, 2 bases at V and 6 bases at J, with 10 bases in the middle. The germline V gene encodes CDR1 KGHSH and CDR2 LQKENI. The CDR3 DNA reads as TGTGCCAGCTCACCAGGGGGCTGGGCTGAAGCTTTCTTT. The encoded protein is CASSPGGWAEAFF.

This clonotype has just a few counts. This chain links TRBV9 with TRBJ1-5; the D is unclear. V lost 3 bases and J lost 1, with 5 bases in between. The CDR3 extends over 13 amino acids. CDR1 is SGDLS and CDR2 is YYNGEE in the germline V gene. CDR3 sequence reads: CASSESSNQPQHF. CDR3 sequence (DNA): TGTGCCAGCAGCGAGTCGAGCAATCAGCCCCAGCATTTT.

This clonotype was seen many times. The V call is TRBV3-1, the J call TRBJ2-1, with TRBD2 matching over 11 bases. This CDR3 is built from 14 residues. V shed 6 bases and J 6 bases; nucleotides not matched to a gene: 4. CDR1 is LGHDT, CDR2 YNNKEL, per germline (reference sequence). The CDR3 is CASRSTSGGNEQFF. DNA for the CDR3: TGTGCCAGCAGGAGTACTAGCGGGGGCAATGAGCAGTTCTTC.

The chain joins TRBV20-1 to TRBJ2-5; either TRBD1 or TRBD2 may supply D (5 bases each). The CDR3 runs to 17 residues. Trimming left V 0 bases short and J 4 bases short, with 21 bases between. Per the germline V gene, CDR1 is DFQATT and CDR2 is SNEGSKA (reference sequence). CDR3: CSARDSSGTLRRETQYF. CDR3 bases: TGCAGTGCTAGAGATAGCTCAGGGACGTTAAGGAGAGAGACCCAGTACTTC.

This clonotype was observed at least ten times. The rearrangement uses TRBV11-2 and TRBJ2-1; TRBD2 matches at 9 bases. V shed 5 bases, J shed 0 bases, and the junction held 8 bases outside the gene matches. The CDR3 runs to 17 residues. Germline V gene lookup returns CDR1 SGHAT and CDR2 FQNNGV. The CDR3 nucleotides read TGTGCCAGCAGCGCAGTGACTAGCGGACTCTCCTACAATGAGCAGTTCTTC. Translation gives CASSAVTSGLSYNEQFF.

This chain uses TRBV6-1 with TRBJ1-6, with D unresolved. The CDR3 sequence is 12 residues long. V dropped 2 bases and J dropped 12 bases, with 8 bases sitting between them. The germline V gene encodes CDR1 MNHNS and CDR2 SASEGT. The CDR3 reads CASSELGLPLHF. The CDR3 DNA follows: TGTGCCAGCAGTGAACTAGGGTTACCCCTCCACTTT.

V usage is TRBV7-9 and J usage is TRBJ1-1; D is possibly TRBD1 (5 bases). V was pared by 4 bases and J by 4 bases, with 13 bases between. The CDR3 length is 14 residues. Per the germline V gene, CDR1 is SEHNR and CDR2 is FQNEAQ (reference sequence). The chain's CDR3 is CASSSRGGSTEAFF. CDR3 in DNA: TGTGCCAGCAGCTCCCGGGGGGGTTCCACTGAAGCTTTCTTT.

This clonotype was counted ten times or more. The CDR3, as DNA: TGTGCCAGCAGCCCCGGGGGCCATGAGCAGTTCTTC. Residues: CASSPGGHEQFF. The rearrangement links TRBV28 to TRBJ2-1, with D possibly called TRBD1 or TRBD2 (6 bases each). The germline V gene encodes CDR1 MDHEN and CDR2 SYDVKM. Trimming shortened V by 6 bases and J by 8 bases, and 11 bases separated the two germline ends. CDR3 length equals 12 residues.

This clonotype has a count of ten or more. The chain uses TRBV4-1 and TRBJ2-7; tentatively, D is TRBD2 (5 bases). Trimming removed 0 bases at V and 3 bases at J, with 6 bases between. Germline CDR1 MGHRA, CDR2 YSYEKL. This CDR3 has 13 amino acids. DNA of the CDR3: TGCGCCAGCAGCCAAGATCGGGACTACGAGCAGTACTTC. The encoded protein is CASSQDRDYEQYF.

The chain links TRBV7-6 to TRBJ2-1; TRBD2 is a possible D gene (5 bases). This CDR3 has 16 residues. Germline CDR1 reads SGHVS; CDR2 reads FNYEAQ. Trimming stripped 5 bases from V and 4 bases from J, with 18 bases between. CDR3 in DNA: TGTGCCAGCAGCGACCCGGGTGGGAGCTCTTACAATGAGCAGTTCTTC. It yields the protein CASSDPGGSSYNEQFF.

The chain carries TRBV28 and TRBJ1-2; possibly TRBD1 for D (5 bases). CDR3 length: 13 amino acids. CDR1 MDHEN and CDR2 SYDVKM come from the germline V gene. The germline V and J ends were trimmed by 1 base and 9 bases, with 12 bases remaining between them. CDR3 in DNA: TGTGCCAGCAGTTTATATGACAGTTTTAGCTACACCTTC. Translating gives CASSLYDSFSYTF.

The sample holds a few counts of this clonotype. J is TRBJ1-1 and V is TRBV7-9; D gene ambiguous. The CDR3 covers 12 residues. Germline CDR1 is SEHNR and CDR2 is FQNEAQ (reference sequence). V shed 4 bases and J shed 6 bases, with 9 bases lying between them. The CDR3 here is CASSYGVPEAFF. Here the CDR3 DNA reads TGTGCCAGCAGCTACGGGGTCCCTGAAGCTTTCTTT.

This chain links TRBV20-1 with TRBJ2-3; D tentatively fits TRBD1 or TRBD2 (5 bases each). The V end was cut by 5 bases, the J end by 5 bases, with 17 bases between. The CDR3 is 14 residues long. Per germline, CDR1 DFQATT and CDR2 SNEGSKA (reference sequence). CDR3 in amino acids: CSAPPGLGVDTQYF. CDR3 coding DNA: TGCAGTGCTCCCCCGGGGCTAGGGGTAGATACGCAGTATTTT.

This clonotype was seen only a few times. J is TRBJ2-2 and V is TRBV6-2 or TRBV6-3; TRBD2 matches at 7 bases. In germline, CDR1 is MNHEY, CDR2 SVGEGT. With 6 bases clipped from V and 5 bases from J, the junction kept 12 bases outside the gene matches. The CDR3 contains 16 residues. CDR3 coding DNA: TGTGCCAGCAGCCCCTGGAAGCGGGGTCAGACCGGGGAGCTGTTTTTT. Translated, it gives CASSPWKRGQTGELFF.

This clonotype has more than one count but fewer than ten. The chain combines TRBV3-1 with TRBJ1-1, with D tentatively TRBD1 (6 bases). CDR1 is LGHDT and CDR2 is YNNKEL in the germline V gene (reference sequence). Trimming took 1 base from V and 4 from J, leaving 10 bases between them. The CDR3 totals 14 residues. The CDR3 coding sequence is TGTGCCAGCAGCCAAGTACAGGGAGCCACTGAAGCTTTCTTT. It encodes CASSQVQGATEAFF.

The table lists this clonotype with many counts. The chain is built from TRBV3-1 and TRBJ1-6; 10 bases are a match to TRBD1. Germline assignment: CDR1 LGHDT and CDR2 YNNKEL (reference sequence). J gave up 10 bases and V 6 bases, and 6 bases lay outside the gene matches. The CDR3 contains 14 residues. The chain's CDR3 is CASSIGQGGSPLHF. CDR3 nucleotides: TGTGCCAGCAGTATCGGACAGGGGGGCTCACCCCTCCACTTT.